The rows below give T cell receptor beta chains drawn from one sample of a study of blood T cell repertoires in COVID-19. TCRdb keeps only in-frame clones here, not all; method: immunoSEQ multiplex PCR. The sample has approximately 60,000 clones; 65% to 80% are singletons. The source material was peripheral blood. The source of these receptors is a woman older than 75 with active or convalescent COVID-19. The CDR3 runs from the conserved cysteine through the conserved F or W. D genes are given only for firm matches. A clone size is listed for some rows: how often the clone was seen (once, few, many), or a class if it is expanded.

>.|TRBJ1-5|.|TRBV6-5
TGTGCCAGCAGCCAATTCAATCAGCCCCAGCATTTT
CASSQFNQPQHF
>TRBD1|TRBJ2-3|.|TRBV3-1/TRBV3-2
TGTGCCAGCAGCCGCCCGACAGGGGGCGGGACAGATACGCAGTATTTT
CASSRPTGGGTDTQYF
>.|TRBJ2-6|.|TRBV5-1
TGCGCCAGCAGCTTGGGAGCAGGGGATATCTTCTTCCTGAGCTCTGGGGCCAACGTCCTGACTTTC
CASSLGAGDIFFLSSGANVLTF
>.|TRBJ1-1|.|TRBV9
TGTGCCAGCAGCGTAGCTGAAGGGGACACTGAAGCTTTCTTT
CASSVAEGDTEAFF
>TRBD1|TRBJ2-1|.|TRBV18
TGTGCCAGCTCACCCACGAGGACAGGGGTCCTCAATGAGCAGTTCTTC
CASSPTRTGVLNEQFF
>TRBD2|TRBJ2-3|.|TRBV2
TGTGCCAGCAGTGAAGAGAGCGCCGGGGGGGATACGCAGTATTTT
CASSEESAGGDTQYF
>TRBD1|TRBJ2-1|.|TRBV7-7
TGTGCCAGCAGCTTAAACAGGGGTCCCTACAATGAGCAGTTCTTC
CASSLNRGPYNEQFF
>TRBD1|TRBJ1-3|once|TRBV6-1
TGTGCCAGCAGTGAGGGACAGGGAGGAAACACCATATATTTT
CASSEGQGGNTIYF
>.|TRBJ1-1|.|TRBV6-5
TGTGCCAGCAGAGAGGGCGGGGTTAGCACTGAAGCTTTCTTT
CASREGGVSTEAFF
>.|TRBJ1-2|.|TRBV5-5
TGTGCCAGCAGCGCAACTCCCCAGACGGGCTATGGCTACACCTTC
CASSATPQTGYGYTF
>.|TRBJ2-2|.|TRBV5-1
TGCGCCAGCAGCTTGGACAGGTTCGCCGGGGAGCTGTTTTTT
CASSLDRFAGELFF
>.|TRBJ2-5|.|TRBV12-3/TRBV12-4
TGTGCCTGCCGAGGAGGGTACCAAGAGACCCAGTACTTC
CACRGGYQETQYF
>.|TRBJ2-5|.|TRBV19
TGTGCCAGTAGTGCCTCCTCGTGGGGGGGCCGGGAGACCCAGTACTTC
CASSASSWGGRETQYF
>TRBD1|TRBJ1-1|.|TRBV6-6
TGTGCCAGCAGTGACTCGGGACAGGGGTACACTGAAGCTTTCTTT
CASSDSGQGYTEAFF
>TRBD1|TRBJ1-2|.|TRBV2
TGTGCCAGTCAAGCCGGGACAGGGATTGGGGACTACACCTTC
CASQAGTGIGDYTF
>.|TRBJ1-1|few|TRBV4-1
TGCGCCAGCAGCCAAGAGGGGCGAGAGGCTGAAGCTTTCTTT
CASSQEGREAEAFF
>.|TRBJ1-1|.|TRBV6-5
TGTGCCAGCAGTCAAACGGGAGTTGGTGCTTTCTTT
CASSQTGVGAFF
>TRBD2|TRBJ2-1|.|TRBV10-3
TGTGCCATCAGTGAAGCGGGGTTTGAGCAGTTCTTC
CAISEAGFEQFF
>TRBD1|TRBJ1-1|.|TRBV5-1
TGCGCCAGCAGCTTCGGGACAGGGGACTTGAACACTGAAGCTTTCTTT
CASSFGTGDLNTEAFF
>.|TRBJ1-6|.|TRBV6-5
TGTGCCAGCAGTTACTCGTCGGGGGGTGGTTCACCCCTCCACTTT
CASSYSSGGGSPLHF
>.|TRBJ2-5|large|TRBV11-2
TGTGCCAGCAGCCAGGTTGGCCAAGAGACCCAGTACTTC
CASSQVGQETQYF
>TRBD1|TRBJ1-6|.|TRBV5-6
TGTGCCAGCAGCTTGGGGCCGATAGGGGGCGATTCACCCCTCCACTTT
CASSLGPIGGDSPLHF